The 20 T cell receptor beta chains given below trace back to one sample, sequenced in a study of response to subunit inactivated influenza vaccine listed by TCRdb under 2018. Library preparation used RT-PCR. Sequenced on an Illumina HiSeq 2500. TCRdb's own reprocessing of the public reads used fastp at Q25 and MiXCR and kept productive beta chains. A single entry per CDR3 protein holds the most common genes and DNA from its merged rows. The sample profile shows 650,000 to 700,000 distinct CDR3 sequences; 15% to 18% of them were found once. The ten largest clones take up roughly 10% of the sample. Specimen: PBMCs from blood, collected 11 to 12 days after vaccination. Source of these receptors: a man aged 50 to 59 who received an inactivated influenza vaccine. Donor details come from another sample of the same person, matched by shared clones.

The V gene is TRBV5-6, the J gene TRBJ2-1; 7 bases match TRBD1. This CDR3 region has 13 residues. V gave up 9 bases and J gave up 5 bases; unmatched junction bases: 8. From germline, CDR1 is SGHDT and CDR2 YYEEEE. CDR3 sequence reads: CATTGTDNNEQFF. CDR3 DNA sequence: TGTGCCACCACCGGGACAGACAACAATGAGCAGTTCTTC.

This clonotype has at least ten counts. V is TRBV9 and J is TRBJ1-1; TRBD1 might be the D (5 bases). V lost 5 bases to trimming and J lost 1 base, with 9 bases between them. CDR3 length equals 13 residues. CDR1 is SGDLS and CDR2 is YYNGEE in the germline V gene. Here the CDR3 reads CASSGTPNTEAFF. CDR3 in DNA: TGTGCCAGCAGTGGGACCCCGAACACTGAAGCTTTCTTT.

This clonotype was observed a handful of times. The chain employs TRBV12-3 or TRBV12-4 and TRBJ2-5, with D hard to call. This CDR3 is built from 12 residues. Trimming left V 6 bases short and J 5 bases short, with 10 bases between. Here the CDR3 reads CASRNGHETQYF. The CDR3 bases are TGTGCCAGCAGAAATGGGCACGAGACCCAGTACTTC.

V is TRBV4-3 and J is TRBJ2-4; 8 bases are a match to TRBD2. With 0 bases clipped from V and 9 bases from J, the junction kept 13 bases outside the gene matches. This CDR3 spans 17 amino acids. The germline V gene has CDR1 LGHNA and CDR2 YSLEER. Here the CDR3 reads CASSQDQAGGPQGIQYF. DNA for the CDR3: TGCGCCAGCAGCCAAGATCAGGCGGGGGGCCCTCAGGGCATTCAGTACTTC.

This sequence joins TRBV12-3 or TRBV12-4 and TRBJ2-7; the D is unclear. This CDR3 is 14 amino acids long. V dropped 5 bases and J dropped 4 bases, with 15 bases sitting between them. The CDR3 is CASSLILDGYEQYF. The CDR3 nucleotides are TGTGCCAGCAGTCTAATTCTGGACGGGTACGAGCAGTACTTC.

This clonotype was seen more than once but under ten times. In nucleotides, the CDR3 is TGTGCCAGCAGTTTTAGCGGGAACCCCACAGATACGCAGTATTTT. Protein: CASSFSGNPTDTQYF. The chain links TRBV6-5 to TRBJ2-3, with 8 nucleotides matching TRBD2. Germline V gene lookup returns CDR1 MNHEY and CDR2 SVGAGI. Trimming cost V 4 bases and J 2 bases; bases outside gene matches: 5. The CDR3 length is 15 residues.

In its sample, this clonotype was seen a few times. The chain uses TRBV9 and TRBJ2-1; no firm D call. Germline CDR1 SGDLS, CDR2 YYNGEE. Trimming took 3 bases from V and 8 from J, leaving 15 bases between them. The CDR3 consists of 14 residues. CDR3 region: CASSEFTVGDEQFF. CDR3 DNA sequence: TGTGCCAGCAGCGAGTTCACGGTGGGCGATGAGCAGTTCTTC.

In its sample, this clonotype was seen many times. V is TRBV5-1 and J is TRBJ2-7; D ambiguous. The CDR3 is made up of 14 amino acids. The V gene's germline CDR1 is SGHRS and CDR2 YFSETQ. Trimming took off 0 bases at V and 1 base at J, with 8 bases between the two ends. The CDR3 spells CASSLAGLSYEQYF. The CDR3 nucleotides are TGCGCCAGCAGCTTGGCGGGCTTGTCCTACGAGCAGTACTTC.

J is TRBJ2-5 and V is TRBV29-1; TRBD2 matches 13 bases. The CDR3 is 16 residues long. The V gene's germline CDR1 is SQVTM and CDR2 ANQGSEA. Trimming removed 0 bases from V and 5 bases from J; junction bases left unmatched: 6. CDR3 in amino acids: CSVEERTSGSGETQYF. The CDR3 nucleotides are TGCAGCGTTGAAGAGCGGACTAGCGGGAGCGGGGAGACCCAGTACTTC.

This clonotype was counted a few times. V usage is TRBV9 and J usage is TRBJ2-1; TRBD2 matches 9 bases. This CDR3 has 19 amino acids. Germline V gene lookup returns CDR1 SGDLS and CDR2 YYNGEE. V lost 0 bases to trimming and J lost 1 base; unmatched junction nucleotides: 11. The CDR3 DNA is TGTGCCAGCAGCGTAGCCGGCGGGAGGGCCACTGGGTCCTACAATGAGCAGTTCTTC. It translates to CASSVAGGRATGSYNEQFF.

The rearrangement joins TRBV7-2 to TRBJ2-7, with D perhaps matching TRBD2 (5 bases). The V gene lost 3 bases and the J gene lost 6 bases, with 15 bases spanning the gap. The CDR3 is 14 residues long. Germline values: CDR1 SGHTA, CDR2 FQGNSA. The CDR3 DNA sequence: TGTGCCAGCAGCTTTGCCCCCGGGGTGAGCGAGCAGTACTTC. Translating it yields CASSFAPGVSEQYF.

This clonotype was observed a handful of times. The rearrangement uses TRBV5-1 and TRBJ2-1, with TRBD2 matching 11 bases. Per germline, CDR1 SGHRS and CDR2 YFSETQ. Trimming removed 0 bases from V and 7 bases from J; junction bases left unmatched: 6. CDR3 size: 16 residues. In DNA form, the CDR3 reads TGCGCCAGCAGCTTGGTAGCGGGAGGGCCGATGAATGAGCAGTTCTTC. Translated: CASSLVAGGPMNEQFF.

DNA for the CDR3: TGTGCCAGCAGCCTCAGACAGGGGGCTAGAGCGGGAGCCTACAATGAGCAGTTCTTC. Its translation: CASSLRQGARAGAYNEQFF. The rearrangement uses TRBV14 and TRBJ2-1, with 10 bases that match TRBD1. J lost 2 bases, V lost 4 bases, and 14 bases had no gene match. This CDR3 is built from 19 residues. The germline V gene has CDR1 SGHDN and CDR2 FVKESK.

Only a few counts were recorded for this clonotype. The J gene is TRBJ2-3, the V gene TRBV7-2; the D gene is possibly TRBD1 (6 bases). The V gene lost 3 bases and the J gene lost 0 bases, with 13 bases spanning the gap. Germline V gene lookup returns CDR1 SGHTA and CDR2 FQGNSA. This CDR3 is 16 amino acids long. Written as DNA, the CDR3 is TGTGCCAGCAGCTTGGGCAGGGGACCTAGCACAGATACGCAGTATTTT. It yields the protein CASSLGRGPSTDTQYF.

The rearrangement joins TRBV5-6 to TRBJ2-1; D assignment may be TRBD1 or TRBD2 (5 bases each). Looked up from germline, CDR1 is SGHDT and CDR2 is YYEEEE. The CDR3 extends over 13 amino acids. V lost 4 bases and J 9 bases, leaving 14 bases between the germline ends. In DNA, the CDR3 is TGTGCCAGCAGCATGGGACCCCCATCTGAGCAGTTCTTC. This codes for CASSMGPPSEQFF.

This clonotype came up a few times. V usage is TRBV12-3 or TRBV12-4 and J usage is TRBJ1-5, with D tentatively TRBD1 (6 bases). The CDR3 runs to 15 residues. Trimming shortened V by 3 bases and J by 2 bases, and 11 bases separated the two germline ends. CDR3 sequence (DNA): TGTGCCAGCAGTTTCCGAGGGGGAGGCAATCAGCCCCAGCATTTT. Protein product: CASSFRGGGNQPQHF.

J is TRBJ2-7 and V is TRBV12-3 or TRBV12-4; 11 bases are a match to TRBD2. This CDR3 comprises 17 residues. With V trimmed by 6 bases and J by 3 bases, 13 bases remained unmatched. For the CDR3, the DNA is TGTGCCAGCAGCACCCGTCTAGCGGGAGGAATAAACTACGAGCAGTACTTC. Protein sequence: CASSTRLAGGINYEQYF.

V and J are TRBV3-1 and TRBJ1-5; D is undetermined. Germline values: CDR1 LGHDT, CDR2 YNNKEL (reference sequence). The V end was cut by 1 base, the J end by 5 bases, with 3 bases between. The CDR3 consists of 12 residues. CDR3 sequence (DNA): TGTGCCAGCAGCCAAGCGGATCAGCCCCAGCATTTT. Translation gives CASSQADQPQHF.

The chain is built from TRBV10-3 and TRBJ1-2; 7 bases fit TRBD1. The CDR3 runs 17 residues. The J segment lost 4 bases and the V segment lost 3 bases, leaving 14 bases of the junction unmatched. The germline CDR1 and CDR2 sequences are ENHRY and SYGVKD. Here the CDR3 DNA reads TGTGCCATCAGTGACGGGACAGCGAAACGAGGAGGCTATGGCTACACCTTC. This translates into CAISDGTAKRGGYGYTF.

This clonotype was observed many times. The chain carries TRBV29-1 and TRBJ2-1; 14 positions match TRBD2. Germline loops: CDR1 SQVTM, CDR2 ANQGSEA. The CDR3 has 16 amino acids. The junction had 11 bases not matched to a gene; V was cut back by 5 bases and J by 8 bases. The CDR3 coding sequence is TGCAGCGTTAAGAGACTAGCGGGAGGGGGAGGGGATGAGCAGTTCTTC. This translates into CSVKRLAGGGGDEQFF.